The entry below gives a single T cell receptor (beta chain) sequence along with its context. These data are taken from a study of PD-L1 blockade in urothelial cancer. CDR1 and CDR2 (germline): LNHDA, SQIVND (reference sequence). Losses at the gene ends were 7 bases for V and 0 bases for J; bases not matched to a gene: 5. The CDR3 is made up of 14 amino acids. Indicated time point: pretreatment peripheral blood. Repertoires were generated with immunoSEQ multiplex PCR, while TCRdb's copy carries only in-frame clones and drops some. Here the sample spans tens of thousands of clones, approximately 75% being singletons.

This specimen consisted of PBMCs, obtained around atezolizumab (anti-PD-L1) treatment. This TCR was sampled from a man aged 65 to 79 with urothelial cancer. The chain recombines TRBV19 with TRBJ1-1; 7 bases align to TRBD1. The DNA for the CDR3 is TGTGCCAGTATTGCAGGGGGGCTGAACACTGAAGCTTTCTTT. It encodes CASIAGGLNTEAFF.